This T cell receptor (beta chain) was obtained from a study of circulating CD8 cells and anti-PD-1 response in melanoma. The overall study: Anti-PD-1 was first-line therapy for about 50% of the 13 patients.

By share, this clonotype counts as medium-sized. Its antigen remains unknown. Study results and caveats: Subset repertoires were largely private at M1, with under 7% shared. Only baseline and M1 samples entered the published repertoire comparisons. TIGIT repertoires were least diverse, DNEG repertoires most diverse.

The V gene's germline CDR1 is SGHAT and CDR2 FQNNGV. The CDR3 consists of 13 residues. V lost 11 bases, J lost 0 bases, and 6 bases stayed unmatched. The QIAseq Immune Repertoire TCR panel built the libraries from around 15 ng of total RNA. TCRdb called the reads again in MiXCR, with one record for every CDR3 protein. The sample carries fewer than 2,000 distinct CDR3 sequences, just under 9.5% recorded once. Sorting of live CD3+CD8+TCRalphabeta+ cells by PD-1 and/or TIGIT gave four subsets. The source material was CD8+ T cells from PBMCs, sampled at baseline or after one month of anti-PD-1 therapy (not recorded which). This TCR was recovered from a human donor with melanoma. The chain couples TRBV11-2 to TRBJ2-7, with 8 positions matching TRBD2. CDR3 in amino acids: CASRTSRSYEQYF. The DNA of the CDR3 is TGTGCCTCCAGGACTAGCCGCTCCTACGAGCAGTACTTC.